This T cell receptor (beta chain) originates from a study of neurological immune-mediated disorders. This clonotype showed up many times. The cDNA was generated through 5'RACE incorporating 10-nucleotide random UMIs. From the 5' RACE reads, TCRdb called clonotypes with MiXCR, one entry per CDR3 protein. Counted here are about 50,000 distinct CDR3 sequences, around a tenth occurring once; the ten biggest clones make up around 20%. The receptor's source is a woman between 35 and 50 years old with HTLV-1-associated myelopathy (HAM/TSP). Sequenced material: PBMCs.

CDR3 region: CASSLTGLAPDTQYF. CDR3 coding DNA: TGTGCCAGCAGTTTAACGGGACTAGCGCCAGATACGCAGTATTTT. This chain uses TRBV12-3 or TRBV12-4 with TRBJ2-3, with 10 bases lining up with TRBD2. V gave up 2 bases and J gave up 4 bases; unmatched junction bases: 3. CDR3 length equals 15 residues.